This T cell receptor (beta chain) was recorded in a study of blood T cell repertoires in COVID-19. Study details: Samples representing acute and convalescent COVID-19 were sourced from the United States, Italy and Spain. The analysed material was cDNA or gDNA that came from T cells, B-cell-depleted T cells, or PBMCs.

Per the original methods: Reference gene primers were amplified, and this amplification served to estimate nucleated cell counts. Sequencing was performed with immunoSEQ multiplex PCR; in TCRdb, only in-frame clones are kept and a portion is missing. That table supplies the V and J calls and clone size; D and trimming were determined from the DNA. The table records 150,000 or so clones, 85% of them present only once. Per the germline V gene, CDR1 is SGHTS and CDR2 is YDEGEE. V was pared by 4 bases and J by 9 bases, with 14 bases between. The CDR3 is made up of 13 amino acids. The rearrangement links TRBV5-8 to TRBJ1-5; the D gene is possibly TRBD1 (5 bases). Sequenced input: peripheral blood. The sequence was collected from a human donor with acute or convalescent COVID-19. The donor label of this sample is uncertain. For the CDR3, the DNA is TGTGCCAGCAGCCGTACAGGTACCAGGCCCCAGCATTTT. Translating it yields CASSRTGTRPQHF.